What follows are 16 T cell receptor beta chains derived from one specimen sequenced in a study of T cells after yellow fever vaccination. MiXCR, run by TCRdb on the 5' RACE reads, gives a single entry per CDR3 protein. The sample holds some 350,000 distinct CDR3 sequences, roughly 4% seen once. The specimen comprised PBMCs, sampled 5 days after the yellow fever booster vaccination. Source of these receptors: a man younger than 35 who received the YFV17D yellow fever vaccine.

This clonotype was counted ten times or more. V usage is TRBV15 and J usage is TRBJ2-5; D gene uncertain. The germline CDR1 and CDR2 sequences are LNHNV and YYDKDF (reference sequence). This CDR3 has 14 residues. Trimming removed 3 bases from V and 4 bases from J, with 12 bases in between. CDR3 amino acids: CATSSAIEAETQYF. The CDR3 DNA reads TGTGCCACCAGCAGCGCGATCGAGGCAGAGACCCAGTACTTC.

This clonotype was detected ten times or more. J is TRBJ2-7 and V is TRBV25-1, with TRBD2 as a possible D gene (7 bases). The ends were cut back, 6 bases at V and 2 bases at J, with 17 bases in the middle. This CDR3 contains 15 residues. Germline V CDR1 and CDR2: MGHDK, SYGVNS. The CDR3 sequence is CASRAGEGFTYEQYF. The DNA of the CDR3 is TGTGCCAGCAGGGCAGGGGAGGGTTTCACCTACGAGCAGTACTTC.

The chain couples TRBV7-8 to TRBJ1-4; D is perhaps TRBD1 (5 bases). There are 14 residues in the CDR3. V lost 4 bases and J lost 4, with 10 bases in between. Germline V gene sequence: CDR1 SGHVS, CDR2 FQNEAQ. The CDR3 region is CASSYQGGNEKLFF. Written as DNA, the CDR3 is TGTGCCAGCAGCTATCAGGGCGGTAATGAAAAACTGTTTTTT.

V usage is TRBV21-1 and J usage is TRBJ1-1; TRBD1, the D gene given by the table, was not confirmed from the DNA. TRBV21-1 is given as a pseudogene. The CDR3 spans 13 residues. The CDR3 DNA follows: TGTGCCAGCAAGGTAGGGGATGACACTGAAGCTTTCTTT. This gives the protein CASKVGDDTEAFF.

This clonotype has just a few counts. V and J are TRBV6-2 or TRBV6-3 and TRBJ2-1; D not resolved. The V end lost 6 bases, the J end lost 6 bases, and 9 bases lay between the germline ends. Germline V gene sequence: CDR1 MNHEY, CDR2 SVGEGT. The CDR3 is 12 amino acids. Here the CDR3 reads CASRPRVNEQFF. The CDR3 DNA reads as TGTGCCAGCAGACCTAGGGTCAATGAGCAGTTCTTC.

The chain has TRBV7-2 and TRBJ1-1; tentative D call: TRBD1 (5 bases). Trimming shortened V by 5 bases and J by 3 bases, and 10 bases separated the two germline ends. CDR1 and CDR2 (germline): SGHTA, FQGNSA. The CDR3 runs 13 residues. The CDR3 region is CASSPGFDTEAFF. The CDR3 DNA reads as TGTGCCAGCAGCCCAGGGTTTGACACTGAAGCTTTCTTT.

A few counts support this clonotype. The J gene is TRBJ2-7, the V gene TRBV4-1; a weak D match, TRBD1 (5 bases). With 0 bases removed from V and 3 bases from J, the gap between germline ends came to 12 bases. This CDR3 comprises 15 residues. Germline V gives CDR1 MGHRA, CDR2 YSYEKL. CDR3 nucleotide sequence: TGCGCCAGCAGCCAAGACGGCAGGGAAGACTACGAGCAGTACTTC. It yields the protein CASSQDGREDYEQYF.

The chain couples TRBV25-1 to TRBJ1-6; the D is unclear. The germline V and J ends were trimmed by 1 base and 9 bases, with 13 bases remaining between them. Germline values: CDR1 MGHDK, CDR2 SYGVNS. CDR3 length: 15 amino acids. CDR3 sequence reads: CASSEWSGDGSPLHF. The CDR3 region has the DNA TGTGCCAGCAGTGAATGGAGCGGAGATGGTTCACCCCTCCACTTT.

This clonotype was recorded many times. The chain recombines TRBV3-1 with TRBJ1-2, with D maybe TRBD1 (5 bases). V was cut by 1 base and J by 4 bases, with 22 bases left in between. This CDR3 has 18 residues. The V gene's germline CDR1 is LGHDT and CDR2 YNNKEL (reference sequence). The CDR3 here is CASSQGASGVGPGYGYTF. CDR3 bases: TGTGCCAGCAGCCAAGGAGCTTCGGGGGTCGGGCCTGGCTATGGCTACACCTTC. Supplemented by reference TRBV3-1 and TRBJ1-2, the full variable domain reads DTAVSQTPKYLVTQMGNDKSIKCEQNLGHDTMYWYKQDSKKFLKIMFSYNNKELIINETVPNRFSPKSPDKAHLNLHINSLELGDSAVYFCASSQGASGVGPGYGYTFGSGTRLTVV.

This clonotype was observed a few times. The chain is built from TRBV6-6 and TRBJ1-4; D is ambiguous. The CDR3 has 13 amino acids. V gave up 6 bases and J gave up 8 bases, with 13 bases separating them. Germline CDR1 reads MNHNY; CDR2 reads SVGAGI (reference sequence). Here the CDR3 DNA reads TGTGCCAGCAGGTTGCCGAACGAGGAAAAACTGTTTTTT. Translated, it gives CASRLPNEEKLFF.

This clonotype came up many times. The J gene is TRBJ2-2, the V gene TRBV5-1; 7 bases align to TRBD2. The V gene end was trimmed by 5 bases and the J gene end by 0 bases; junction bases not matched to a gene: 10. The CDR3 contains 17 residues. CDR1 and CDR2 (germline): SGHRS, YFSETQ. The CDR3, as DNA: TGCGCCAGCAGGGCCGGGGGGTCGGTCGCGAACACCGGGGAGCTGTTTTTT. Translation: CASRAGGSVANTGELFF.

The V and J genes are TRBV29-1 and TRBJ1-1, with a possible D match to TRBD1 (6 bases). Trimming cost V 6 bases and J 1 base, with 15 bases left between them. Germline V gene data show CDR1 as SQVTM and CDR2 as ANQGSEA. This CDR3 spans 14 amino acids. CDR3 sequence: CSVGTGTGNTEAFF. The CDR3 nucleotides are TGCAGCGTCGGAACAGGGACTGGGAACACTGAAGCTTTCTTT.

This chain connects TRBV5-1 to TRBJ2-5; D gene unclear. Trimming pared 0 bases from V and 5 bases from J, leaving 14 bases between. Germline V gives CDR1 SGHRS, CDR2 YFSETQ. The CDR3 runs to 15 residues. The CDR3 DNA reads TGCGCCAGCAGCTTGGCCGGAACCGTCTCGGAGACCCAGTACTTC. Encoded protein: CASSLAGTVSETQYF.

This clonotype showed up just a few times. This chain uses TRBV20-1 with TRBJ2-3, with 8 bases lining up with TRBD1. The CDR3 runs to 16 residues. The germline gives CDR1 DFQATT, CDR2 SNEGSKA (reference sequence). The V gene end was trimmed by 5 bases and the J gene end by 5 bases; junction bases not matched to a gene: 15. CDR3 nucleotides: TGCAGTGCTTTGCCCCTCCCCCCAGGGGGCTTAGATACGCAGTATTTT. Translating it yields CSALPLPPGGLDTQYF.

CDR3 residues: CASSLVASGRNTGELFF. As DNA, the CDR3 is TGCGCCAGCAGCTTAGTAGCGAGCGGGAGGAACACCGGGGAGCTGTTTTTT. The chain recombines TRBV5-1 with TRBJ2-2, with TRBD2 matching 8 bases. The trim removed 2 bases at V and 1 base at J, leaving 7 bases unmatched. CDR3 length: 17 residues. Germline CDR1 reads SGHRS; CDR2 reads YFSETQ.

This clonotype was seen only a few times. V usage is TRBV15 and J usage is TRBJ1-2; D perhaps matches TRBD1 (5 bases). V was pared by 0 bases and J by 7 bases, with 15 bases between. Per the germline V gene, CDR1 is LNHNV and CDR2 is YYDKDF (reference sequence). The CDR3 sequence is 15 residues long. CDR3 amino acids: CATSREGWGVGGYTF. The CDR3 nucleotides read TGTGCCACCAGCAGAGAAGGATGGGGGGTGGGTGGCTACACCTTC.